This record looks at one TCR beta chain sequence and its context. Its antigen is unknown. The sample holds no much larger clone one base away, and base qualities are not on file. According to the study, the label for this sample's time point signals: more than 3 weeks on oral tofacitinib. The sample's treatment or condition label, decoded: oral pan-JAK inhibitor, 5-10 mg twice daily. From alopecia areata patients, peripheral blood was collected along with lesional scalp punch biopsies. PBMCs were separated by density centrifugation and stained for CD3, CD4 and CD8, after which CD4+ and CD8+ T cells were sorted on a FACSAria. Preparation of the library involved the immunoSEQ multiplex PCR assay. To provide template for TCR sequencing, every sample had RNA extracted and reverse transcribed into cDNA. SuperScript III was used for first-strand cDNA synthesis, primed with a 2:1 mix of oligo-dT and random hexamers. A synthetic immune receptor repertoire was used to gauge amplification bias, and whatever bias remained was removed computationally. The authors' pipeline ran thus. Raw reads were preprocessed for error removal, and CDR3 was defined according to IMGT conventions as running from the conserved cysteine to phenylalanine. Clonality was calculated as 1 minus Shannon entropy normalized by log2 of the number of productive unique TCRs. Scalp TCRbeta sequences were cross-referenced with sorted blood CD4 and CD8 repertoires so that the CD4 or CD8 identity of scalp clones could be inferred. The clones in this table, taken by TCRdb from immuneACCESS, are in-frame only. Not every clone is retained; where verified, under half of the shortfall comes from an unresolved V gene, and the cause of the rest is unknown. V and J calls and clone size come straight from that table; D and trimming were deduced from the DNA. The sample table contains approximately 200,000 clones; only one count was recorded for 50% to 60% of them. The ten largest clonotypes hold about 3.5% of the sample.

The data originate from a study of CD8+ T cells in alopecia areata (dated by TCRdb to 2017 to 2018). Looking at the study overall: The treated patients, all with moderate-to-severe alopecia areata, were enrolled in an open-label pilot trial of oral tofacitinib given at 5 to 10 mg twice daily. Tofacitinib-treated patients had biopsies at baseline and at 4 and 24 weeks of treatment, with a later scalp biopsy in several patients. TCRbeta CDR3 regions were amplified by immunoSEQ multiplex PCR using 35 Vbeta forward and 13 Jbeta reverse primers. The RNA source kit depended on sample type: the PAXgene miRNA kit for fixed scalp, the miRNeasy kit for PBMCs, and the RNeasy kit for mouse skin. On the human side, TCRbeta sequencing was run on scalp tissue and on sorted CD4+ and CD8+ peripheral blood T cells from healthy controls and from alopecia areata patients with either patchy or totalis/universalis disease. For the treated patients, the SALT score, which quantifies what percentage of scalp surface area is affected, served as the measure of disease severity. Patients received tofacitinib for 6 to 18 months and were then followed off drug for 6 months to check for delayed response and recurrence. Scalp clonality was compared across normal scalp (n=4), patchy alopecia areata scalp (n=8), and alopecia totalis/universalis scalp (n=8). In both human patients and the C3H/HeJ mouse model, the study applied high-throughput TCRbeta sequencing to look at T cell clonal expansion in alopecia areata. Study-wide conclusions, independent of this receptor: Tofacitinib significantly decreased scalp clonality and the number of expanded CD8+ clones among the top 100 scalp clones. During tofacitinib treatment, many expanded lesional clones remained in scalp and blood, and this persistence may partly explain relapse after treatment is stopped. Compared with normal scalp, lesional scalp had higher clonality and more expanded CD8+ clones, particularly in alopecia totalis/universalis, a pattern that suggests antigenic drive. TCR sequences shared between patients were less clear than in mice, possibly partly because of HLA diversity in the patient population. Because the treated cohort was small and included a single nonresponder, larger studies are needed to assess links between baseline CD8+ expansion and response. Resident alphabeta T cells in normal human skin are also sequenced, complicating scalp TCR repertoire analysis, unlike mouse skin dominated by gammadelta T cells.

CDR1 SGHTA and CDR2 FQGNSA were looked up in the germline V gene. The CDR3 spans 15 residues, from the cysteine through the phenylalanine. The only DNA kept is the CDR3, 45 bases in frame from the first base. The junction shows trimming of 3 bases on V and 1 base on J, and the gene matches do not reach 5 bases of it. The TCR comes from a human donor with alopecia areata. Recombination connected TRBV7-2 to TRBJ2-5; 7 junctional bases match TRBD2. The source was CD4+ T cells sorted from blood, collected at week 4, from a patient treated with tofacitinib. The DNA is TGTGCCAGCAGCTTTGAGCGGGGAGCCCAAGAGACCCAGTACTTC. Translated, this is CASSFERGAQETQYF.